The present entry profiles one T cell receptor (beta chain) with its context. Its specificity is not known. This specimen includes other DNA sequences encoding the same CDR3. Using immunoSEQ multiplex PCR, the repertoire was profiled, and TCRdb retains in-frame clones only, with some absent. The data show 25,000 to 35,000 clones, less than 90% seen once. The data stem from a study of PD-1 blockade in classical Hodgkin lymphoma. Study findings and constraints: Among the patients, those starting nivolumab under 1 year after ASCT were excluded. Complete responders' baseline diversity resembled that of newly diagnosed patients. Compared with baseline, CD4+ but not CD8+ TCR diversity had risen significantly by C4D1.

Every patient was affected by relapse after autologous stem cell transplantation, while exposure to brentuximab vedotin was not uniform. Magnetic negative selection purified CD4+ T cells from thawed PBMCs. CDR1 and CDR2 from the germline V gene are SGHNT and YYREEE (reference sequence). The germline V and J ends were trimmed by 2 bases and 0 bases, with 3 bases remaining between them. CDR3 size: 13 residues. Sequencing used CD4+ T cells from blood, obtained at baseline. The gene calls are TRBV5-4 and TRBJ1-5; D not certain. The TCR comes from a human donor with classical Hodgkin lymphoma. CDR3 sequence (DNA): TGTGCCAGCAGCTTAGATAGCAATCAGCCCCAGCATTTT. It yields the protein CASSLDSNQPQHF. Filled out from reference TRBV5-4 and TRBJ1-5, the complete variable domain reads ETGVTQSPTHLIKTRGQQVTLRCSSQSGHNTVSWYQQALGQGPQFIFQYYREEENGRGNFPPRFSGLQFPNYSSELNVNALELDDSALYLCASSLDSNQPQHFGDGTRLSIL.